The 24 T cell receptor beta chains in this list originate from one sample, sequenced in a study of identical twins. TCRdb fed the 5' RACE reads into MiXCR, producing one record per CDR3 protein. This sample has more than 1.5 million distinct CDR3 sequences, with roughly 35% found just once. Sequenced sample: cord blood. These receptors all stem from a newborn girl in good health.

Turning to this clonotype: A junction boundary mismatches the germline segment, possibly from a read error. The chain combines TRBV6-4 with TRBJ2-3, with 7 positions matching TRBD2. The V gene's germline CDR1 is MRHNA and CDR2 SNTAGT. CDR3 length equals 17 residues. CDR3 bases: TGTGCCTGCAGTGACTCCTTTAAGCGGGGTCTCACAGATACGCAGTATTTT. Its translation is CACSDSFKRGLTDTQYF.

The CDR3 nucleotides are TGCGCCAGCCAACAGGGAGAGACCCAGTACTTC. It encodes CASQQGETQYF. The J gene is TRBJ2-5, the V gene TRBV10-1, with a weak D call TRBD1 (6 bases). With 8 bases removed from V and 4 bases from J, the gap between germline ends came to 8 bases. Germline assignment: CDR1 WNHNN and CDR2 SYGVQD (reference sequence). The CDR3 extends over 11 amino acids.

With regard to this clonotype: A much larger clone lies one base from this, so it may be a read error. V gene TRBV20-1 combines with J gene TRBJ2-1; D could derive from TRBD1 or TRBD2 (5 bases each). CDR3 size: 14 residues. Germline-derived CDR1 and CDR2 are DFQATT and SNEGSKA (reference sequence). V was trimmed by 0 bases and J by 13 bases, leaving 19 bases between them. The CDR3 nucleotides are TGCAGTGCTAGAGATGGTGTCTATTTAGGGACCCAGTTCTTC. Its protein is CSARDGVYLGTQFF.

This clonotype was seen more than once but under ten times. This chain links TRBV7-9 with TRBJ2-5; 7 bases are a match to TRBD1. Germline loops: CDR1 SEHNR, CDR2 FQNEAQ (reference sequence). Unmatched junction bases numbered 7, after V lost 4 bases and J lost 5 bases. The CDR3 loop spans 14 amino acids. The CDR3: CASSYQTGSETQYF. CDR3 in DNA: TGTGCCAGCAGCTACCAGACAGGGTCTGAGACCCAGTACTTC.

The CDR3 here is CASRPGLAGVGGNIQYF. In DNA, the CDR3 is TGTGCCAGCAGACCAGGACTAGCGGGAGTGGGTGGAAACATTCAGTACTTC. The chain joins TRBV28 to TRBJ2-5, with TRBD2 identical over 13 bases. The J call is doubtful: the DNA matches TRBJ2-4 better. Germline CDR1 reads MDHEN; CDR2 reads SYDVKM. The CDR3 contains 17 residues.

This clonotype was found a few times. The CDR3 sequence: CSAWGGIVNEQFF. Written as DNA, the CDR3 is TGCAGTGCCTGGGGGGGGATTGTCAATGAGCAGTTCTTC. The V and J genes are TRBV20-1 and TRBJ2-1, with 7 bases aligning to TRBD2. V trimming: 6 bases; J trimming: 6 bases; junction bases outside the gene matches: 8. The CDR3 totals 13 residues. Germline CDR1 is DFQATT and CDR2 is SNEGSKA (reference sequence).

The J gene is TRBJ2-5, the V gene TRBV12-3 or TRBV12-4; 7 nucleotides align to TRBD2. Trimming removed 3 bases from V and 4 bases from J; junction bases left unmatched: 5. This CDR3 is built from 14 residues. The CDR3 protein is CASSLRGEGETQYF. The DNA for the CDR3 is TGTGCCAGCAGTTTGAGAGGGGAGGGAGAGACCCAGTACTTC.

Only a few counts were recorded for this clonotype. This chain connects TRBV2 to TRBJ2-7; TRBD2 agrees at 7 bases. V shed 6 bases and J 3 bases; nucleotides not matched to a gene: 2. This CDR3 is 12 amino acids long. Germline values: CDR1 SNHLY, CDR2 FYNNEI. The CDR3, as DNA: TGTGCCAGCAGGGAGCGGGGCTACGAGCAGTACTTC. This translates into CASRERGYEQYF.

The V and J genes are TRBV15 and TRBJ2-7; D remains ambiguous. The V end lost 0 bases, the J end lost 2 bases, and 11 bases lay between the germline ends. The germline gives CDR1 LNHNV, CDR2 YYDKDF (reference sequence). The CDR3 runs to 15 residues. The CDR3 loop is CATSRDLARTYEQYF. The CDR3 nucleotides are TGTGCCACCAGCAGAGATCTGGCCAGGACCTACGAGCAGTACTTC.

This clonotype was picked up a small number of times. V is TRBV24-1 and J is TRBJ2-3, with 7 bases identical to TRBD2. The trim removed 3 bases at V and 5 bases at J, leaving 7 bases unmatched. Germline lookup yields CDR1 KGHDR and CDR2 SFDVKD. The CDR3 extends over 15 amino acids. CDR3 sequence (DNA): TGTGCCACCAGTGATCCTAGGACTAGAAAAGATACGCAGTATTTT. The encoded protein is CATSDPRTRKDTQYF.

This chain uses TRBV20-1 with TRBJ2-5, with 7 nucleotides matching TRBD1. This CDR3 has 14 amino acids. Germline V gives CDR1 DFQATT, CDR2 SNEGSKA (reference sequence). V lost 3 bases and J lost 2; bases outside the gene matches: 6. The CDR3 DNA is TGCAGTGCTAGCCGGTCGGGACAGCAAGAGACCCAGTACTTC. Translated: CSASRSGQQETQYF.

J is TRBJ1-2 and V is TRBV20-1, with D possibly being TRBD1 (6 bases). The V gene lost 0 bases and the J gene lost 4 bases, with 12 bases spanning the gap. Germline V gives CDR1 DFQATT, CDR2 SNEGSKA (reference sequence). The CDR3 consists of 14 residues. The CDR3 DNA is TGCAGTGCTAGAGATCCGGGACACACCTATGGCTACACCTTC. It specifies CSARDPGHTYGYTF.

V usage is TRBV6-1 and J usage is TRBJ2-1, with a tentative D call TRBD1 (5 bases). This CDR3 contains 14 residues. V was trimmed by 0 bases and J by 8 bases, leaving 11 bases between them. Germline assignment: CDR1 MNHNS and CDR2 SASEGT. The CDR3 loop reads CASSEALRVDEQFF. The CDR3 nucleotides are TGTGCCAGCAGTGAAGCGCTCAGGGTCGATGAGCAGTTCTTC.

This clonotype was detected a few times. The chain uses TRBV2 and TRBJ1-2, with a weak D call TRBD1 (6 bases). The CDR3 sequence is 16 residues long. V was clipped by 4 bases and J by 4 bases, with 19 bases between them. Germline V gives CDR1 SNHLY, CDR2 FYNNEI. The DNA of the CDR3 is TGTGCCAGCAGTGTTACAGGGCCGGTTAGTGGCTATGGCTACACCTTC. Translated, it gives CASSVTGPVSGYGYTF.

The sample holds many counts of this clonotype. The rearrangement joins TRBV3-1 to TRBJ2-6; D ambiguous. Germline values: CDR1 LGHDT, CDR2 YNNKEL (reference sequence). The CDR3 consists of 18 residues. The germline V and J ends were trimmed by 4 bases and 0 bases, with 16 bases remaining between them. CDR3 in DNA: TGTGCCAGCAGCCCCGAGTTCCCACTCTTCTCTGGGGCCAACGTCCTGACTTTC. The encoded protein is CASSPEFPLFSGANVLTF.

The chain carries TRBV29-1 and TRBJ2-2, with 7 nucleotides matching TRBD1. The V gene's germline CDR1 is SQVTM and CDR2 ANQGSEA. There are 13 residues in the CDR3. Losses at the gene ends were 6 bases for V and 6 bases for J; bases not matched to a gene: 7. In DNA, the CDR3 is TGCAGCGTGGCTCGACAGGGCCCCGGGGAGCTGTTTTTT. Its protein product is CSVARQGPGELFF.

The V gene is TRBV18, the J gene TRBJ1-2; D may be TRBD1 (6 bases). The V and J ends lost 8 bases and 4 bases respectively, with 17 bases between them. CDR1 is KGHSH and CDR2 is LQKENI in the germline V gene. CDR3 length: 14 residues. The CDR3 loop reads CASTPDRTIYGYTF. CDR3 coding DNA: TGTGCCAGCACGCCTGACAGGACAATCTATGGCTACACCTTC.

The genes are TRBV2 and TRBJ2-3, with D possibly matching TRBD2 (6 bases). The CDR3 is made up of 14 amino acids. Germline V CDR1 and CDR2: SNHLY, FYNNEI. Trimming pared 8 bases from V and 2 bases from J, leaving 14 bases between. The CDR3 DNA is TGTGCCAGCCGGCGGGGACGCAACACAGATACGCAGTATTTT. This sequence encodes CASRRGRNTDTQYF.

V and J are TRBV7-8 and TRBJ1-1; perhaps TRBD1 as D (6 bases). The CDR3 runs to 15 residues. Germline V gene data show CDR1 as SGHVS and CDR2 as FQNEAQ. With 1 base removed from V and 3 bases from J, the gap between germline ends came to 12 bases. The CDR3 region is CASSLEGDGYTEAFF. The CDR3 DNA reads TGTGCCAGCAGCTTAGAGGGGGACGGTTACACTGAAGCTTTCTTT.

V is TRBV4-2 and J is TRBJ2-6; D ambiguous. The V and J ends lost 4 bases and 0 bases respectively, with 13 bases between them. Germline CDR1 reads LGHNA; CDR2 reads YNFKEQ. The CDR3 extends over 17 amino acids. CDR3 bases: TGTGCCAGCAGCCGCACAGTTTCCCGCTCTGGGGCCAACGTCCTGACTTTC. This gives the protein CASSRTVSRSGANVLTF.

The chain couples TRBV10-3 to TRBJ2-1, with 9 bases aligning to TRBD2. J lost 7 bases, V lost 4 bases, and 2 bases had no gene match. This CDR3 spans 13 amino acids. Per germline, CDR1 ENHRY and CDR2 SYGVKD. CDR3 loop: CAISATSGNEQFF. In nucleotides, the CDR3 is TGTGCCATCAGTGCGACTAGCGGTAATGAGCAGTTCTTC.

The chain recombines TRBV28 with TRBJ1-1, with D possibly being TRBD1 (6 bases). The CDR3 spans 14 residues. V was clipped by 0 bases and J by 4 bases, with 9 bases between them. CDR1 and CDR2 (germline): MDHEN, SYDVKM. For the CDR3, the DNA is TGTGCCAGCAGTTTATGGCGGGGGCGCACTGAAGCTTTCTTT. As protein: CASSLWRGRTEAFF.

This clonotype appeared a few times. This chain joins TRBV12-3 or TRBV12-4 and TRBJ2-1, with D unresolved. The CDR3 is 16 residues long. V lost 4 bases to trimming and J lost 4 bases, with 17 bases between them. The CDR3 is CASSWGGRISYNEQFF. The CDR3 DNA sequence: TGTGCCAGCAGTTGGGGTGGACGGATTTCTTACAATGAGCAGTTCTTC.

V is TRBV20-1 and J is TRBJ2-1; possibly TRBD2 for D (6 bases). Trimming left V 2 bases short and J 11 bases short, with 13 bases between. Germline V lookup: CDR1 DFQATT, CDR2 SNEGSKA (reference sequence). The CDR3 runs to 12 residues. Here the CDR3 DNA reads TGCAGTGCTAGACCCTGGACTACACAGCAGTTCTTC. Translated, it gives CSARPWTTQQFF.